This paragraph reports one T cell receptor beta chain. Its antigen is as yet unknown. The sample belongs to a study of cytotoxic CD8 clonotypes in ibrutinib-treated CLL. Turning to the study itself: Responses comprised 24 partial and 2 complete; at median roughly 70 months, roughly 15 remained remitted and some 12 progressed. Average yields of approximately 230,000 productive templates and around 100,000 productive rearrangements characterized the samples. Following treatment for a median around 11 months, range 6 to 36, response samples were then taken.

V dropped 4 bases and J dropped 4 bases, with 12 bases sitting between them. Per the germline V gene, CDR1 is SGHRS and CDR2 is YFSETQ. This CDR3 has 14 amino acids. The data were produced by immunoSEQ multiplex PCR, yet TCRdb's version contains in-frame clones alone and is incomplete. The top ten clones hold just over 5% of a sample with 110,000 to 150,000 clones, approximately 80% of them seen once. Study results and limitations: Elevated clonality accompanied ibrutinib response, with a return toward baseline values at progression.

The sample was PBMCs, taken after 24 months of ibrutinib treatment. V gene TRBV5-1 combines with J gene TRBJ1-3, with D possibly being TRBD1 (5 bases). The clonotype comes from a human donor with chronic lymphocytic leukemia. CDR3 nucleotides: TGCGCCAGCAGCCTCGGGACCGCGGGAAACACCATATATTTT. Amino acid sequence: CASSLGTAGNTIYF.